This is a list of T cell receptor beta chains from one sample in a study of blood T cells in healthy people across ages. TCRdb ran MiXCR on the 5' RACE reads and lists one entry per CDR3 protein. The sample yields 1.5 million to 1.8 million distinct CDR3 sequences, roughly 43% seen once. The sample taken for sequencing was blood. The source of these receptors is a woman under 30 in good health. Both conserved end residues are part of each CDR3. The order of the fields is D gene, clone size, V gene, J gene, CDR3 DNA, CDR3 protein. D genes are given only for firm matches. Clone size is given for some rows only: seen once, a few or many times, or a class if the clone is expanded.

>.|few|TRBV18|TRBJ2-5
TGTGCCAGTCCCCCCCGCGGAGGACGTTCCCCAGAGACCCAGTACTTC
CASPPRGGRSPETQYF
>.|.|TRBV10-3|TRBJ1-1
TGTGCCATCAGTGAATCCCCGGGGTTTAACACTGAAGCTTTCTTT
CAISESPGFNTEAFF
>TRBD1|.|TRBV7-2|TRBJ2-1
TGTGCCAGCAGCTTGGACAGGGGACATAATGAGCAGTTCTTC
CASSLDRGHNEQFF
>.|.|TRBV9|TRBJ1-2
TGTGCCAGCAGCGAAGACCTCCTGGAGGGCTACACCTTC
CASSEDLLEGYTF
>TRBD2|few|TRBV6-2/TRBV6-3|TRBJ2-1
TGTGCCAGCATAGGCGGGGGGGCCGCGGGGACCTACAATGAGCAGTTCTTC
CASIGGGAAGTYNEQFF
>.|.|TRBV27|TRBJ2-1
TGTGCCAGCAGTTTATTGAGGCTAGTGGGAGTTGATGAGCAGTTCTTC
CASSLLRLVGVDEQFF
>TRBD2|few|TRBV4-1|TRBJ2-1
TGCGCCAGCAGCCGGGAGACCGGGACTAGCGGGAGAAGGTCCTACAATGAGCAGTTCTTC
CASSRETGTSGRRSYNEQFF
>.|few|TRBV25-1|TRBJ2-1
TGTGCCAGCAGTGGAGCCCTATACAATGAGCAGTTCTTC
CASSGALYNEQFF
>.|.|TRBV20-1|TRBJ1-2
TGCAGTGCTAGACGTCCCGAGTATGGCTACACCTTC
CSARRPEYGYTF
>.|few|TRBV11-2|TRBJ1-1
TGTGCCAGCAGCTTAGGATCGGGCAGGCTCCGCACTGAAGCTTTCTTT
CASSLGSGRLRTEAFF
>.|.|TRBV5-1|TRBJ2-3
TGCGCCAGCAGATGGGTAATGATGACAGATACGCAGTATTTT
CASRWVMMTDTQYF
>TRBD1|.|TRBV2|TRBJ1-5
TGTGCCAGCATTAGGGACAGGGGACAGAATCAGCCCCAGCATTTT
CASIRDRGQNQPQHF
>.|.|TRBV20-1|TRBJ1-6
TGCAGTGCTAGAGCCCACGACAGGATTAATTCACCCCTCCACTTT
CSARAHDRINSPLHF
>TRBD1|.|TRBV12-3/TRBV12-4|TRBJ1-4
TGTGCCAGCACTACTTACAGGGGCCTACCTAACGAAAAACTGTTTTTT
CASTTYRGLPNEKLFF